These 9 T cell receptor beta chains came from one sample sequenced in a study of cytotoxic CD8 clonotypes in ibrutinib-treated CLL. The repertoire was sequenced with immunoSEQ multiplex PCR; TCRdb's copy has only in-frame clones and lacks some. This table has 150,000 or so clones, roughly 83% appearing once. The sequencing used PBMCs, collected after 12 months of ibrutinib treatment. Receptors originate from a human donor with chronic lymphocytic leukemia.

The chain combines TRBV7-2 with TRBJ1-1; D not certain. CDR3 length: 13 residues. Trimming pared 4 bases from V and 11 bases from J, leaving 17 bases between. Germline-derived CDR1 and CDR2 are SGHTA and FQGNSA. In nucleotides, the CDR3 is TGTGCCAGCAGCTCCGGACCCCAAACAGTTGCTTTCTTT. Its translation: CASSSGPQTVAFF.

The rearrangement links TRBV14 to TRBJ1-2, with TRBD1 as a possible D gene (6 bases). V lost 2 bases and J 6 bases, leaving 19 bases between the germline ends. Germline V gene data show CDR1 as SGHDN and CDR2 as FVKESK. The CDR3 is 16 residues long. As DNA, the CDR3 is TGTGCCAGCAGCCAATATTTCGGGGGGGCGCCGGATGGCTACACCTTC. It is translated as CASSQYFGGAPDGYTF.

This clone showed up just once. The CDR3 bases are TGTGCCAGCAGCTCTAGCGGGAGCACAGATACGCAGTATTTT. Its translation is CASSSSGSTDTQYF. V and J are TRBV7-2 and TRBJ2-3, with TRBD2 identical over 8 bases. The CDR3 sequence is 14 residues long. Trimming cost V 4 bases and J 0 bases; bases outside gene matches: 0. Germline V gene sequence: CDR1 SGHTA, CDR2 FQGNSA.

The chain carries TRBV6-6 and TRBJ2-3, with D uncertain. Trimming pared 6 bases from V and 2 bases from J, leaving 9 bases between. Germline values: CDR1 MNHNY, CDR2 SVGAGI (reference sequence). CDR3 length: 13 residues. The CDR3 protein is CASRGGSTDTQYF. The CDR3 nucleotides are TGTGCCAGCAGAGGCGGATCCACAGATACGCAGTATTTT.

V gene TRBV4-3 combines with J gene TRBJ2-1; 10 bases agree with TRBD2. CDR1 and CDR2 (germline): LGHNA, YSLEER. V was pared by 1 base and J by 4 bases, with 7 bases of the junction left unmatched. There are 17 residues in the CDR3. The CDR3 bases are TGCGCCAGCAGCCAAGTTTATATAGCGGGAGGTTACAATGAGCAGTTCTTC. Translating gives CASSQVYIAGGYNEQFF.

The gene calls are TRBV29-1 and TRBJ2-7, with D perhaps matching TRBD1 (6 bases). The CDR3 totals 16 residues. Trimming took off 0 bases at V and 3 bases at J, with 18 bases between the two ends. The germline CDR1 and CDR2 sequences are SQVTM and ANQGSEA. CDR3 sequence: CSVEDLLGHGIYEQYF. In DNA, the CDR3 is TGCAGCGTTGAAGATCTACTGGGACACGGAATCTACGAGCAGTACTTC.

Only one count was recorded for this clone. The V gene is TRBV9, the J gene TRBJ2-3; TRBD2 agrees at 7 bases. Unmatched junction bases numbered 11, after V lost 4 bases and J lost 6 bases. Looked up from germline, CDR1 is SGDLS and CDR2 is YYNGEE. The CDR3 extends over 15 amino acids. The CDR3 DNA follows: TGTGCCAGCAGCTCCCGGGGAGCGGGAATTGATACGCAGTATTTT. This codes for CASSSRGAGIDTQYF.

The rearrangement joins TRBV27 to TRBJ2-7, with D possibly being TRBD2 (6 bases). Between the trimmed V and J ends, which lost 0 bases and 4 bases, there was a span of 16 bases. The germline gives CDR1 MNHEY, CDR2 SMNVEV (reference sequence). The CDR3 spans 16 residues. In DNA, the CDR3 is TGTGCCAGCAGTTTATCGGGACTCGGGCCGGGATACGAGCAGTACTTC. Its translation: CASSLSGLGPGYEQYF.

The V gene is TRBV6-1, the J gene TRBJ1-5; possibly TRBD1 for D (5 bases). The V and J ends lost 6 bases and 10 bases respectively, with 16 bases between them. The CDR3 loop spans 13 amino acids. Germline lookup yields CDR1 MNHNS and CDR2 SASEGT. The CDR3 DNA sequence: TGTGCCAGCAGGCCGGGACCCAATGGACCCCAGCATTTT. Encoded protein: CASRPGPNGPQHF.